This T cell receptor beta chain was observed in a study of early T cells in non-severe SARS-CoV-2 infection. The sample holds many counts of this clonotype. TCRdb fed the 5' RACE reads into MiXCR, producing one record per CDR3 protein. The sample holds approximately 88,000 distinct CDR3 sequences; roughly 13% are singletons and the top ten take about 1.5%. CDR1 and CDR2 from the germline V gene are MNHNS and SASEGT. V lost 7 bases to trimming and J lost 5 bases, with 12 bases between them. The CDR3 consists of 13 residues. Sequenced material: whole blood. The source of this sequence is an adult who was a healthcare worker with PCR-confirmed SARS-CoV-2 infection or an uninfected control (not recorded which). This chain joins TRBV6-1 and TRBJ1-5; D gene ambiguous. DNA for the CDR3: TGTGCCAGCAAAATAAGGGAGGATCAGCCCCAGCATTTT. It yields the protein CASKIREDQPQHF.